Following are 28 T cell receptor beta chains from one sample sequenced in a study of blood T cell repertoires in COVID-19 (dated by TCRdb to about 2020). To prepare the library, the immunoSEQ multiplex PCR assay was applied. TCRdb provides this immuneACCESS table in a form limited to in-frame rearrangements. Some clones are lacking; in checked studies, under half of them reflect an unresolved V gene, and why the rest are absent is not known. This sample is represented by about 160,000 clones; about four fifths of them were singletons. The leading ten clones occupy around 7.6% of the sample. Sequenced input: peripheral blood. Every receptor here comes from a man aged 35-49 years who had recovered from COVID-19.

The chain is built from TRBV29-1 and TRBJ2-5, with D unresolved. The CDR3 covers 12 residues. The germline V gene encodes CDR1 SQVTM and CDR2 ANQGSEA. Trimming stripped 4 bases from V and 5 bases from J, with 11 bases between. Here the CDR3 DNA reads TGCAGCGTTGTTGTCGTCCGGGAGACCCAGTACTTC. Translating it yields CSVVVVRETQYF.

The chain is built from TRBV3-1 (or the pseudogene TRBV3-2) and TRBJ2-3; 15 positions match TRBD2. There are 15 residues in the CDR3. Germline CDR1 LGHDT, CDR2 YNNKEL (reference sequence). The V segment lost 4 bases and the J segment 12 bases; nucleotides outside the gene matches: 8. The DNA of the CDR3 is TGTGCCAGCAGCCGGACTAGCGGGAGGGATTTATCTCAGTATTTT. Translating gives CASSRTSGRDLSQYF.

The chain couples TRBV19 to TRBJ2-2; 8 nucleotides align to TRBD2. The CDR3 contains 16 residues. Germline CDR1 and CDR2: LNHDA and SQIVND (reference sequence). The V gene end was trimmed by 5 bases and the J gene end by 0 bases; junction bases not matched to a gene: 5. CDR3 region: CASSSGGGPNTGELFF. The CDR3 nucleotides read TGTGCCAGTAGTTCGGGAGGGGGGCCGAACACCGGGGAGCTGTTTTTT.

This clone came up a few times. V gene TRBV11-3 combines with J gene TRBJ2-2; D unresolved. The CDR3 consists of 15 residues. The germline V and J ends were trimmed by 0 bases and 7 bases, with 12 bases remaining between them. The germline V gene encodes CDR1 SGHNT and CDR2 YENEEA. CDR3 coding DNA: TGTGCCAGCAGCTTAGAAGTGGCGCGAGGCGGGGAGCTGTTTTTT. It specifies CASSLEVARGGELFF.

This chain joins TRBV11-3 and TRBJ1-6, with no clear D. Deletions cut 5 bases from V and 7 bases from J, with 15 bases between. CDR3 length: 15 amino acids. Germline V CDR1 and CDR2: SGHNT, YENEEA. CDR3 sequence: CASSPRDNRNSPLHF. The CDR3, as DNA: TGTGCCAGCAGCCCACGAGATAACAGAAATTCACCCCTCCACTTT.

The chain couples TRBV9 to TRBJ2-6; D may be TRBD1 (6 bases). CDR1 is SGDLS, CDR2 YYNGEE, per germline. The CDR3 has 18 amino acids. V was shortened by 4 bases and J by 2 bases, with 19 bases between the two germline ends. CDR3 DNA sequence: TGTGCCAGCAGCCCTGAAACAGGGATCTCTACTGGGGCCAACGTCCTGACTTTC. Translation gives CASSPETGISTGANVLTF.

The gene calls are TRBV7-2 and TRBJ1-1; TRBD1 matches at 8 bases. The germline gives CDR1 SGHTA, CDR2 FQGNSA. This CDR3 has 16 amino acids. J lost 0 bases, V lost 5 bases, and 8 bases had no gene match. The CDR3 region is CASSPVGTGLNTEAFF. As DNA, the CDR3 is TGTGCCAGCAGCCCAGTAGGGACAGGATTGAACACTGAAGCTTTCTTT. Complete variable domain (other parts from reference TRBV7-2 and TRBJ1-1): GAGVSQSPSNKVTEKGKDVELRCDPISGHTALYWYRQSLGQGLEFLIYFQGNSAPDKSGLPSDRFSAERTGGSVSTLTIQRTQQEDSAVYLCASSPVGTGLNTEAFFGQGTRLTVV.

This clone was found once. The CDR3 sequence is CATSKDRGPGNTIYF. Here the CDR3 DNA reads TGTGCCACCAGCAAAGACAGGGGGCCTGGAAACACCATATATTTT. The chain has TRBV15 and TRBJ1-3, with 10 bases identical to TRBD1. CDR3 size: 15 residues. Germline CDR1 is LNHNV and CDR2 is YYDKDF (reference sequence). V was clipped by 4 bases and J by 2 bases; unmatched bases: 2.

The rearrangement uses TRBV9 and TRBJ1-2; D is ambiguous. V lost 4 bases, J lost 8 bases, and 9 bases lay in between. There are 11 residues in the CDR3. Germline V gene sequence: CDR1 SGDLS, CDR2 YYNGEE. The CDR3 coding sequence is TGTGCCAGCAGCACTCCCAGGGGCTACACCTTC. The encoded protein is CASSTPRGYTF.

V usage is TRBV2 and J usage is TRBJ1-1; D remains unclear. From germline, CDR1 is SNHLY and CDR2 FYNNEI. This CDR3 is 14 amino acids long. V lost 2 bases and J lost 0, with 7 bases in between. CDR3 sequence: CASSETLLNTEAFF. As DNA, the CDR3 is TGTGCCAGCAGTGAAACTCTACTGAACACTGAAGCTTTCTTT. Based on the CDR3 plus reference TRBV2 and TRBJ1-1, the full variable domain is EPEVTQTPSHQVTQMGQEVILRCVPISNHLYFYWYRQILGQKVEFLVSFYNNEISEKSEIFDDQFSVERPDGSNFTLKIRSTKLEDSAMYFCASSETLLNTEAFFGQGTRLTVV.

This sequence joins TRBV27 and TRBJ2-1; D perhaps matches TRBD2 (5 bases). Germline values: CDR1 MNHEY, CDR2 SMNVEV (reference sequence). The CDR3 extends over 15 amino acids. Trimming removed 5 bases from V and 7 bases from J, with 18 bases in between. CDR3 coding DNA: TGTGCCAGCAGTGCTCTAGCCCAAGCAAGGAATGAGCAGTTCTTC. This codes for CASSALAQARNEQFF.

This sequence joins TRBV4-2 and TRBJ2-7; 7 bases match TRBD2. Germline V gene lookup returns CDR1 LGHNA and CDR2 YNFKEQ. V lost 1 base to trimming and J lost 2 bases; unmatched junction nucleotides: 5. This CDR3 has 15 amino acids. The CDR3 DNA reads as TGTGCCAGCAGCCAAGGTGGCGGGGGTACCTACGAGCAGTACTTC. This sequence encodes CASSQGGGGTYEQYF.

This chain joins TRBV28 and TRBJ1-2; 9 bases align to TRBD1. The V gene's germline CDR1 is MDHEN and CDR2 SYDVKM. This CDR3 comprises 15 residues. V dropped 10 bases and J dropped 1; count of bases not matched to a gene: 10. This CDR3 reads CATTGGERNNYGYTF. CDR3 DNA sequence: TGTGCCACTACAGGGGGCGAACGCAATAACTATGGCTACACCTTC.

J is TRBJ1-1 and V is TRBV25-1, with D perhaps matching TRBD1 (6 bases). This CDR3 has 14 residues. V was clipped by 3 bases and J by 9 bases, with 17 bases between them. Germline CDR1 and CDR2: MGHDK and SYGVNS. The CDR3 nucleotides read TGTGCCAGCAGTGAGGGACACCGGCGAACTCAAGCTTTCTTT. It specifies CASSEGHRRTQAFF.

This clone appeared a single time. The gene calls are TRBV30 and TRBJ1-6; the D gene is possibly TRBD1 (6 bases). Germline V lookup: CDR1 GTSNPN, CDR2 SVGIG (reference sequence). The V end was cut by 4 bases, the J end by 2 bases, with 9 bases between. The length of the CDR3 is 14 residues. CDR3 sequence (DNA): TGTGCCTGGAAGGGGGGGCCCTATAATTCACCCCTCCACTTT. It encodes CAWKGGPYNSPLHF.

The count of this clone is one. This rearrangement joins TRBV10-3 to TRBJ1-2; 11 bases are shared with TRBD1. The J segment lost 1 base and the V segment lost 10 bases, leaving 5 bases of the junction unmatched. The CDR3 spans 14 residues. Per the germline V gene, CDR1 is ENHRY and CDR2 is SYGVKD. The CDR3 loop is CATRGQGDNYGYTF. The CDR3 nucleotides read TGTGCCACTCGGGGACAGGGGGATAACTATGGCTACACCTTC.

The gene calls are TRBV28 and TRBJ1-1, with D unclear. With 5 bases removed from V and 0 bases from J, the gap between germline ends came to 4 bases. This CDR3 has 12 residues. Per the germline V gene, CDR1 is MDHEN and CDR2 is SYDVKM. The CDR3 here is CASSAVNTEAFF. The DNA for the CDR3 is TGTGCCAGCAGTGCGGTGAACACTGAAGCTTTCTTT.

V usage is TRBV7-9 and J usage is TRBJ1-2, with 7 positions matching TRBD1. V trimming: 4 bases; J trimming: 8 bases; junction bases outside the gene matches: 7. The CDR3 extends over 13 amino acids. CDR1 and CDR2 (germline): SEHNR, FQNEAQ (reference sequence). The CDR3 bases are TGTGCCAGCAGCTATGACAGGGACGGGGGCTACACCTTC. It translates to CASSYDRDGGYTF.

The J gene is TRBJ2-5, the V gene TRBV29-1; D is ambiguous. Per germline, CDR1 SQVTM and CDR2 ANQGSEA. The V gene lost 7 bases and the J gene lost 5 bases, with 17 bases spanning the gap. The CDR3 has 13 amino acids. The CDR3 region is CSAPLGVVETQYF. CDR3 nucleotides: TGCAGCGCTCCCCTTGGAGTGGTTGAGACCCAGTACTTC.

The V call is TRBV6-5, the J call TRBJ2-7; D is possibly TRBD1 (6 bases). V shed 8 bases and J shed 4 bases, with 21 bases lying between them. CDR3 length: 15 amino acids. CDR1 and CDR2 from the germline V gene are MNHEY and SVGAGI. The CDR3 loop is CASRPSSGHLYEQYF. The CDR3 coding sequence is TGTGCCAGCCGTCCCTCGTCGGGACACTTGTACGAGCAGTACTTC.

This chain uses TRBV4-2 with TRBJ2-7; TRBD2 agrees at 14 bases. The CDR3 runs 18 residues. Germline-derived CDR1 and CDR2 are LGHNA and YNFKEQ. V dropped 4 bases and J dropped 4; count of bases not matched to a gene: 12. CDR3 sequence reads: CASSLQGTSGGKKYEQYF. The CDR3, as DNA: TGTGCCAGCAGCCTACAAGGGACTAGCGGGGGTAAAAAATACGAGCAGTACTTC.

The chain employs TRBV23-1 and TRBJ1-6; no clear D gene. TRBV23-1 is given ORF status, its function remaining uncertain. This CDR3 region has 16 residues. The V end lost 0 bases, the J end lost 0 bases, and 6 bases lay between the germline ends. The CDR3 DNA reads as TGCGCCAGCAGTCAATCCTCCAGCTCCTATAATTCACCCCTCCACTTT. It is translated as CASSQSSSSYNSPLHF.

V usage is TRBV12-3 or TRBV12-4 and J usage is TRBJ2-1; 8 bases align to TRBD2. CDR3 length equals 13 residues. The trim removed 6 bases at V and 16 bases at J, leaving 14 bases unmatched. The CDR3 DNA is TGTGCCAGCAGCCAACTGTTGGGGACTAGGTTTTTCTTC. It specifies CASSQLLGTRFFF.

This chain links TRBV19 with TRBJ1-5; D is perhaps TRBD1 (5 bases). Germline CDR1 reads LNHDA; CDR2 reads SQIVND (reference sequence). Trimming pared 6 bases from V and 4 bases from J, leaving 7 bases between. This CDR3 spans 12 amino acids. The CDR3 nucleotides are TGTGCCAGTAGACAGGTGAATCAGCCCCAGCATTTT. Translated: CASRQVNQPQHF.

The chain combines TRBV6-2 or TRBV6-3 with TRBJ2-1; 11 nucleotides line up with TRBD2. This CDR3 is 15 amino acids long. Trimming removed 5 bases from V and 2 bases from J; junction bases left unmatched: 2. Per the germline V gene, CDR1 is MNHEY and CDR2 is SVGEGT. The CDR3 spells CASSLGLAAYNEQFF. In DNA, the CDR3 is TGTGCCAGCAGTCTGGGACTAGCGGCCTACAATGAGCAGTTCTTC.

The chain has TRBV30 and TRBJ2-1; 9 bases match TRBD2. Looked up from germline, CDR1 is GTSNPN and CDR2 is SVGIG (reference sequence). V trimming: 2 bases; J trimming: 5 bases; junction bases outside the gene matches: 19. This CDR3 spans 19 amino acids. The CDR3 DNA follows: TGTGCCTGGAGTATCATGCGACAGGGTTGGCGGGAGGGGGACAATGAGCAGTTCTTC. It translates to CAWSIMRQGWREGDNEQFF.

V is TRBV6-4 and J is TRBJ2-3, with 8 bases lining up with TRBD2. CDR3 length: 15 amino acids. Trimming cost V 5 bases and J 4 bases; bases outside gene matches: 8. The germline gives CDR1 MRHNA, CDR2 SNTAGT. CDR3 nucleotides: TGTGCCAGCAGTCAAGGCGGGGGGCGGGCAGATACGCAGTATTTT. Translated, it gives CASSQGGGRADTQYF.

The gene calls are TRBV9 and TRBJ1-1, with D possibly being TRBD1 (5 bases). The V and J ends lost 3 bases and 1 base respectively, with 10 bases between them. The CDR3 loop spans 14 amino acids. Looked up from germline, CDR1 is SGDLS and CDR2 is YYNGEE. CDR3 sequence (DNA): TGTGCCAGCAGCGCCTCCACAGGGAACACTGAAGCTTTCTTT. Residues: CASSASTGNTEAFF.